One and the same sample provided the 5 T cell receptor beta chains below, sequenced in a study of shared clonotypes between healthy human individuals. TCRdb keeps only in-frame clones here, not all; method: immunoSEQ multiplex PCR. Found here are around 750,000 clones, approximately 79% of them singletons; the top ten hold 1.5% to 2%. Sequencing was performed on memory CD4+ T cells sorted from blood. The sample's subset: CD45RA-negative fraction. These receptors were obtained from a woman aged 25 to 39 in good health.

CDR3 region: CASSLNTGTDHTDTQYF. CDR3 DNA: TGTGCCAGCAGCCTTAATACCGGGACAGATCACACAGATACGCAGTATTTT. This sequence joins TRBV5-6 and TRBJ2-3, with TRBD1 matching over 7 bases. The junction had 13 bases not matched to a gene; V was cut back by 4 bases and J by 2 bases. The CDR3 covers 17 residues. Per the germline V gene, CDR1 is SGHDT and CDR2 is YYEEEE.

A remark on this clone: Distinct nucleotide sequences in the sample also encode this CDR3. V gene TRBV7-3 combines with J gene TRBJ2-3; D could derive from TRBD1 or TRBD2 (5 bases each). V dropped 6 bases and J dropped 0 bases, with 10 bases sitting between them. Germline V CDR1 and CDR2: SGHTA, FQGTGA. CDR3 length: 14 residues. This CDR3 reads CASSSGLSTDTQYF. The CDR3 DNA sequence: TGTGCCAGCAGTTCGGGGCTGAGCACAGATACGCAGTATTTT.

The V call is TRBV11-1, the J call TRBJ2-1, with D perhaps matching TRBD1 or TRBD2 (5 bases each). V gave up 1 base and J gave up 6 bases, with 7 bases separating them. The CDR3 consists of 13 residues. In germline, CDR1 is SGHAT, CDR2 FQDESV (reference sequence). The CDR3 bases are TGTGCCAGCAGCTTAGTTGGGGGCAATGAGCAGTTCTTC. This translates into CASSLVGGNEQFF.

The rearrangement joins TRBV30 to TRBJ1-1; D not resolved. CDR1 and CDR2 from the germline V gene are GTSNPN and SVGIG (reference sequence). The V end lost 0 bases, the J end lost 5 bases, and 13 bases lay between the germline ends. This CDR3 region has 14 residues. CDR3 residues: CAWSVSWGGTEAFF. The CDR3 DNA is TGTGCCTGGAGTGTTAGTTGGGGTGGGACTGAAGCTTTCTTT.

The chain employs TRBV7-9 and TRBJ2-1; 11 bases align to TRBD2. Germline-derived CDR1 and CDR2 are SEHNR and FQNEAQ (reference sequence). J gave up 4 bases and V 5 bases, and 10 bases lay outside the gene matches. This CDR3 region has 17 residues. This CDR3 reads CASSLEILAGDYNEQFF. The CDR3 DNA reads as TGTGCCAGCAGCCTAGAGATACTAGCGGGGGATTACAATGAGCAGTTCTTC.